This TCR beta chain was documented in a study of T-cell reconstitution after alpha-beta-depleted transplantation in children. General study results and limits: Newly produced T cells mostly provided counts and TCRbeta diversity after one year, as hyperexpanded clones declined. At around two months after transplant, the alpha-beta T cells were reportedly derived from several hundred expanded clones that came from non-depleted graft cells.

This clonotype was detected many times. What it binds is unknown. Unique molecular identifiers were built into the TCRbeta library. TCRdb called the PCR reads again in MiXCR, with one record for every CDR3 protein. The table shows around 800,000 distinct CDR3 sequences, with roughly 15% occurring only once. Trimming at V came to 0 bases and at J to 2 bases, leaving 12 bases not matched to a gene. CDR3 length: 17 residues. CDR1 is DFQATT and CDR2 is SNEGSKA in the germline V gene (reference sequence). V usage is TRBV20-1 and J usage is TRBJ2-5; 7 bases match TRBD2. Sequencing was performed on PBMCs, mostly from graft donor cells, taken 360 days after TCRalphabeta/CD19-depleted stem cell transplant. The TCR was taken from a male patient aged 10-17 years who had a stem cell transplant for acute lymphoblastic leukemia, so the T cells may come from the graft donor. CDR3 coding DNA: TGCAGTGCTAGAGATCTATCGGGGAGGGCTCTACAAGAGACCCAGTACTTC. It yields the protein CSARDLSGRALQETQYF.